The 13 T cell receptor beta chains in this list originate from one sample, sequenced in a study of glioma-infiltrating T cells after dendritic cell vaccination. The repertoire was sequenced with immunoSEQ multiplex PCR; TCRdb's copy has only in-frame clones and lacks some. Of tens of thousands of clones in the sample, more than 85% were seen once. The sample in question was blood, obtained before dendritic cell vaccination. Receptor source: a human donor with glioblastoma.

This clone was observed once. CDR3 coding DNA: TGTGCCAGCAGCTCGACAGGGCTCAAAGAGACCCAGTACTTC. It translates to CASSSTGLKETQYF. This chain connects TRBV13 to TRBJ2-5; the match to TRBD1 covers 7 bases. The CDR3 is 14 amino acids. Germline V gene lookup returns CDR1 PRHDT and CDR2 FYEKMQ (reference sequence). The V and J ends lost 4 bases and 3 bases, in that order; junction bases with no gene match: 5.

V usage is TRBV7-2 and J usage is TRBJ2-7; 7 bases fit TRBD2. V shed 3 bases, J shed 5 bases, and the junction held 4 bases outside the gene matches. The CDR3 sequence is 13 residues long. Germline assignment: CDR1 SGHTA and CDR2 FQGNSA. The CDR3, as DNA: TGTGCCAGCAGCTTCGCAGCGGGGAACGAGCAGTACTTC. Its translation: CASSFAAGNEQYF.

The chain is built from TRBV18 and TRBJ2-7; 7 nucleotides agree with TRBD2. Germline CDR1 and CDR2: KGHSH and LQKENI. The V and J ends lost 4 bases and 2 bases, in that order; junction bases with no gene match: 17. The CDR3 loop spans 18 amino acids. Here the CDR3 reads CASSRIGLGGGSPYEQYF. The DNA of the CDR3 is TGTGCCAGCTCACGTATTGGGTTGGGCGGGGGAAGCCCCTACGAGCAGTACTTC.

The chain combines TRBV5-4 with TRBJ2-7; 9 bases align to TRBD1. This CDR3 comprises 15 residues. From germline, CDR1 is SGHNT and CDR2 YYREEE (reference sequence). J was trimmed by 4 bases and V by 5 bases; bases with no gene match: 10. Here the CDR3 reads CASSPTGGGSYEQYF. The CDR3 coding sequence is TGTGCCAGCAGTCCAACAGGGGGCGGATCGTACGAGCAGTACTTC.

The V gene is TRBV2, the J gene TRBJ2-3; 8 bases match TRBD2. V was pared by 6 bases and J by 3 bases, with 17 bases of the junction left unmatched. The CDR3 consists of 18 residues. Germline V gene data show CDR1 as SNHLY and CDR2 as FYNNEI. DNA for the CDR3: TGTGCCAGCAGACCGGGGCGGGGGCTAGCGGGCGTAACAGATACGCAGTATTTT. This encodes CASRPGRGLAGVTDTQYF. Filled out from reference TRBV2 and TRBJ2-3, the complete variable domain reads EPEVTQTPSHQVTQMGQEVILRCVPISNHLYFYWYRQILGQKVEFLVSFYNNEISEKSEIFDDQFSVERPDGSNFTLKIRSTKLEDSAMYFCASRPGRGLAGVTDTQYFGPGTRLTVL.

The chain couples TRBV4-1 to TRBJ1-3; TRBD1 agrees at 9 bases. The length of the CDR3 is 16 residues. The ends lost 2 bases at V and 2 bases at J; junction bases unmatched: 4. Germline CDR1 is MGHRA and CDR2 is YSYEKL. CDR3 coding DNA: TGCGCCAGCAGCCAATACTGGACAGGGGCTGGAAACACCATATATTTT. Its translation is CASSQYWTGAGNTIYF.

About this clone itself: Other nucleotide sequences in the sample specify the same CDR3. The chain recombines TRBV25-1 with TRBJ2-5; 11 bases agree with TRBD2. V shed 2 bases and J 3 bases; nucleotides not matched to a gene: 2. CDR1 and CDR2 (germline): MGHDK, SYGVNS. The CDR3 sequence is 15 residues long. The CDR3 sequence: CASSEPTSGEETQYF. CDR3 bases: TGTGCCAGCAGTGAACCGACTAGCGGGGAAGAGACCCAGTACTTC.

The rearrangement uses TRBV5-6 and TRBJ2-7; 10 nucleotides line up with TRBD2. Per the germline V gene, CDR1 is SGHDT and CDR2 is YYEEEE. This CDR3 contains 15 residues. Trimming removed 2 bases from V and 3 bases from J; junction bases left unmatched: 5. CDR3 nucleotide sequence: TGTGCCAGCAGCTTCTCGACTAGCGGGTACTACGAGCAGTACTTC. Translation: CASSFSTSGYYEQYF.

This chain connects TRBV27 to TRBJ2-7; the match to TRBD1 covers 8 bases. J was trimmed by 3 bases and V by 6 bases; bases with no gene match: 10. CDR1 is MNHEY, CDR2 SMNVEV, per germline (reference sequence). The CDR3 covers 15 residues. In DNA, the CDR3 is TGTGCCAGCAGGATGCAGGGGGCTGAGGTCTACGAGCAGTACTTC. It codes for CASRMQGAEVYEQYF.

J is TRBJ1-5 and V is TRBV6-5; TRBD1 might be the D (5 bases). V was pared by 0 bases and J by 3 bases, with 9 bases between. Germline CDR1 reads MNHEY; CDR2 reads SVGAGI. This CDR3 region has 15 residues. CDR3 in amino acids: CASSYSTEYNQPQHF. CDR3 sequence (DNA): TGTGCCAGCAGTTACTCGACAGAATACAATCAGCCCCAGCATTTT.

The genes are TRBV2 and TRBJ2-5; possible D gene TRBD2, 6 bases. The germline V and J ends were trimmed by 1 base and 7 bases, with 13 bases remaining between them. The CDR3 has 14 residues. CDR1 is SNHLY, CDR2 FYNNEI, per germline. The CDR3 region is CASSEDGGESTQYF. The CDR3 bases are TGTGCCAGCAGTGAAGATGGAGGGGAGTCGACCCAGTACTTC.

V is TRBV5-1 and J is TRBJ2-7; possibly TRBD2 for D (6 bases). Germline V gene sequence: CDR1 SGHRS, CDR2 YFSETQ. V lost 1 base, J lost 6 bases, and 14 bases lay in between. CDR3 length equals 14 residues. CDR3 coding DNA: TGCGCCAGCAGCTTGAGGCAGGGACTGGGCGAGCAGTACTTC. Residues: CASSLRQGLGEQYF.

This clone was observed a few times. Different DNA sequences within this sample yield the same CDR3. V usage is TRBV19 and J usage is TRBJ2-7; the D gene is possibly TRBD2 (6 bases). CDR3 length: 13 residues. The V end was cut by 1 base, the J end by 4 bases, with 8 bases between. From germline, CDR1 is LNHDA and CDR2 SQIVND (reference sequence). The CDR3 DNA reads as TGTGCCAGTAGTATAGGGAGGGGTTACGAGCAGTACTTC. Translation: CASSIGRGYEQYF.